The 8 T cell receptor beta chains below come from one sample, sequenced in a study of cytotoxic CD8 clonotypes in ibrutinib-treated CLL. Measured with immunoSEQ multiplex PCR; TCRdb has only the in-frame clones, and not every one. Seen here are 250,000 to 350,000 clones, more than 70% observed once, and the top ten hold about 5.3%. This specimen was PBMCs, taken at disease progression, from a patient treated with ibrutinib. The receptors were sampled from a human donor with chronic lymphocytic leukemia.

The sample holds a few counts of this clone. The rearrangement links TRBV27 to TRBJ2-3; tentative D call: TRBD2 (6 bases). The germline V gene has CDR1 MNHEY and CDR2 SMNVEV (reference sequence). V was cut by 4 bases and J by 3 bases, with 17 bases left in between. The CDR3 length is 16 residues. CDR3 nucleotide sequence: TGTGCCAGCAGTTCGGGCTCGGGCGCGGGGACAGATACGCAGTATTTT. This gives the protein CASSSGSGAGTDTQYF.

The chain links TRBV11-2 to TRBJ2-7; 10 bases fit TRBD2. Losses at the gene ends were 5 bases for V and 0 bases for J; bases not matched to a gene: 7. Germline CDR1 and CDR2: SGHAT and FQNNGV. This CDR3 region has 16 residues. CDR3: CASSRQGLAHSYEQYF. CDR3 bases: TGTGCCAGCAGCCGCCAGGGACTAGCGCACTCCTACGAGCAGTACTTC.

The chain has TRBV27 and TRBJ2-6, with 15 bases matching TRBD2. Trimming at V came to 6 bases and at J to 5 bases, leaving 11 bases not matched to a gene. Looked up from germline, CDR1 is MNHEY and CDR2 is SMNVEV (reference sequence). The CDR3 has 19 amino acids. The CDR3 here is CASRPLRTSGRARANVLTF. DNA of the CDR3: TGTGCCAGCAGACCACTCAGGACTAGCGGGAGGGCGCGGGCCAACGTCCTGACTTTC.

This sequence joins TRBV9 and TRBJ2-3; D not certain. The CDR3 has 12 residues. The V gene's germline CDR1 is SGDLS and CDR2 YYNGEE. Trimming left V 3 bases short and J 2 bases short, with 4 bases between. CDR3 bases: TGTGCCAGCAGCGCCCTCACAGATACGCAGTATTTT. It is translated as CASSALTDTQYF.

This clone was detected a few times. This chain links TRBV7-9 with TRBJ2-7; D gene uncertain. This CDR3 contains 16 residues. V was clipped by 2 bases and J by 2 bases, with 16 bases between them. Germline loops: CDR1 SEHNR, CDR2 FQNEAQ (reference sequence). The CDR3 protein is CASSLLVSPTAYEQYF. The CDR3 nucleotides are TGTGCCAGCAGCTTACTGGTCTCACCGACGGCCTACGAGCAGTACTTC.

V is TRBV29-1 and J is TRBJ2-7; tentative D call: TRBD2 (5 bases). CDR3 length: 10 amino acids. Germline values: CDR1 SQVTM, CDR2 ANQGSEA. Trimming took 6 bases from V and 7 from J, leaving 10 bases between them. CDR3 nucleotide sequence: TGCAGCGTGTGGGAGAGGGAGCAGTACTTC. Translated, it gives CSVWEREQYF.

CDR3 loop: CASSSGGYGNTIYF. CDR3 nucleotide sequence: TGTGCCAGCAGTTCAGGGGGCTATGGAAACACCATATATTTT. The chain employs TRBV7-9 and TRBJ1-3; 8 bases fit TRBD1. CDR3 length: 14 amino acids. Trimming removed 6 bases from V and 3 bases from J; junction bases left unmatched: 4. Per germline, CDR1 SEHNR and CDR2 FQNEAQ (reference sequence).

The chain carries TRBV6-1 and TRBJ2-7, with TRBD1 identical over 7 bases. The CDR3 has 13 amino acids. From germline, CDR1 is MNHNS and CDR2 SASEGT. V was clipped by 6 bases and J by 2 bases; unmatched bases: 4. In DNA, the CDR3 is TGTGCCAGCAGGGTGGGACAGCCCTACGAGCAGTACTTC. It encodes CASRVGQPYEQYF.